The rows below give T cell receptor beta chains drawn from one sample of a study of blood T cell repertoires in COVID-19. Sequenced by immunoSEQ multiplex PCR; TCRdb stores in-frame clones only, minus some. The repertoire has roughly 40,000 clones, 79% of them found once; the top ten carry around 25%. Sequencing input: peripheral blood. The receptors originated from a man aged 65 to 79 with acute or convalescent COVID-19. CDR3s include the opening cysteine and the closing phenylalanine or tryptophan. A D gene is named only where the DNA matches it firmly. Only part of the rows carry a size: once, few, many, or a class if the clone is expanded.

clone_size d_call j_call v_call cdr3_nt cdr3_aa
NA TRBD2 TRBJ2-7 TRBV10-3 TGTGCCATCAGTCCCTGGACTAGCGGGAGTGTGGACGAGCAGTACTTC CAISPWTSGSVDEQYF
NA TRBD2 TRBJ2-5 TRBV10-1 TGCGCCAGCAGTGCGGGAGGCAGGGAGACCCAGTACTTC CASSAGGRETQYF
NA TRBD1 TRBJ2-7 TRBV29-1 TGCAGCATTCGACAGGGGCGCTACGAGCAGTACTTC CSIRQGRYEQYF
NA NA TRBJ1-4 TRBV7-9 TGTGCCAGCAAGGGGCTCTCCCCCGAAAAACTGTTTTTT CASKGLSPEKLFF
NA NA TRBJ2-3 TRBV19 TGTGCCAGTAGTATAGGTCTAGCCCGAAGCACAGATACGCAGTATTTT CASSIGLARSTDTQYF
few NA TRBJ2-2 TRBV28 TGTGCCAGCAGTTTAGCGGGGACTCTTGGGGAGCTGTTTTTT CASSLAGTLGELFF
once TRBD1 TRBJ1-5 TRBV28 TGTGCCAGCGACAGGGTCAATCAGCCCCAGCATTTT CASDRVNQPQHF
NA TRBD2 TRBJ2-2 TRBV6-2/TRBV6-3 TGTGCCAGCAGTTGGGGCCTAGCGGGCTGGTCGGGGGAGCTGTTTTTT CASSWGLAGWSGELFF
NA TRBD1 TRBJ1-1 TRBV5-1 TGCGCCAGCAGCTTGACCGGGACAGTGAACACTGAAGCTTTCTTT CASSLTGTVNTEAFF
NA NA TRBJ1-6 TRBV6-6 TGTGCCAGCAGTTACGGGGGCCAGGGGTCACCCCTCCACTTT CASSYGGQGSPLHF
NA TRBD2 TRBJ2-1 TRBV2 TGTGCCAGCAGTGGAATTAGCGGGAATGAGCAGTTCTTC CASSGISGNEQFF
NA NA TRBJ2-2 TRBV18 TGTGCCAGCTCACCACTTTCTAGCACCGGGGAGCTGTTTTTT CASSPLSSTGELFF
NA NA TRBJ2-7 TRBV14 TGTGCCAGCAGCCAAGAAGCATCATTTACGGTCTACGAGCAGTACTTC CASSQEASFTVYEQYF
NA NA TRBJ2-1 TRBV9 TGTGCCAGCAGCGCGGGGATTAGCGGAGGGTCTTCCTACAATGAGCAGTTCTTC CASSAGISGGSSYNEQFF
NA NA TRBJ2-3 TRBV2 TGTGCCACCCACTACAGGGCCCGTACAGATACGCAGTATTTT CATHYRARTDTQYF
NA TRBD2 TRBJ2-3 TRBV27 TGTGCCAGCAGTTTGGGACTAGCGGGGGGGTATACGCAGTATTTT CASSLGLAGGYTQYF
NA TRBD1 TRBJ1-5 TRBV6-2/TRBV6-3 TGTGCCAGCAGTCAGACAGGGCGTAGCAATCAGCCCCAGCATTTT CASSQTGRSNQPQHF
NA NA TRBJ1-1 TRBV7-3 TGTGCCAGCAGCTTACAGGGTCTGCGAACTGAAGCTTTCTTT CASSLQGLRTEAFF
NA TRBD1 TRBJ1-1 TRBV5-1 TGCGCCAGCAGCCCCGCTGCGACAGGGGACACTGAAGCTTTCTTT CASSPAATGDTEAFF
NA TRBD2 TRBJ2-7 TRBV28 TGTGCCAGTGAATTAAGTGGCGGGAGATGGCAGTACTTC CASELSGGRWQYF
NA TRBD2 TRBJ2-3 TRBV7-9 TGTGCCAGCAGCCCCACCCTAGCGGGAGGGCCAAAACCCACAGATACGCAGTATTTT CASSPTLAGGPKPTDTQYF
once NA TRBJ2-3 TRBV4-3 TGCGCCAGCAGCCAATTTAGCGCGACTAGCACAGATACGCAGTATTTT CASSQFSATSTDTQYF
NA TRBD2 TRBJ2-7 TRBV7-2 TGTGCCAGCAGCTCCCAGGGAGGGCCCTACGAGCAGTACTTC CASSSQGGPYEQYF
NA NA TRBJ2-3 TRBV9 TGTGCCAGCGCCCGCGGGACAGATACGCAGTATTTT CASARGTDTQYF
NA NA TRBJ1-1 TRBV2 TGTGCCAGCACCTTGGCCACTGAAGCTTTCTTT CASTLATEAFF
NA TRBD2 TRBJ2-3 TRBV4-2 TGTGCCAGCAGCCAAGATGGTAGCGGGACAGATACGCAGTATTTT CASSQDGSGTDTQYF
few TRBD1 TRBJ2-7 TRBV11-2 TGTGCCAGCAGTCGGGACAGGGGCGAGCAGTACTTC CASSRDRGEQYF
NA NA TRBJ2-3 TRBV19 TGTGCCAGTAGCGGGGGACAGAGCACAGATACGCAGTATTTT CASSGGQSTDTQYF